This T cell receptor beta chain was captured in a study of Tregs in tolerant kidney transplant recipients. Whole-study context: Recipients received nonmyeloablative bone marrow transplants from related graft donors, with transient mixed chimerism. Overall study results and limits: Nucleotide sequences could not be compared across some patients' samples due to primer changes.

This CDR3 is 14 amino acids long. Between the trimmed V and J ends, which lost 0 bases and 8 bases, there was a span of 16 bases. Germline V lookup: CDR1 SQVTM, CDR2 ANQGSEA. Sequencing used immunoSEQ multiplex PCR; TCRdb keeps in-frame clones, though not all of them. Of more than 75,000 clones in the sample, approximately 94% were seen once. Thawed PBMCs were FACS-sorted into unstimulated CD4+CD25+CD127- regulatory T cells, CD4+CD25- non-regulatory cells, CD4 and CD8 cells. This clone was recorded once. Its specificity is unknown. The sequence was collected from a human donor who received a combined kidney and bone marrow transplant. This chain uses TRBV29-1 with TRBJ1-2; no reliable D call. Sequencing was performed on CD4+ T cells from blood, taken before the transplant. CDR3 sequence reads: CSVEEGRSLNGYTF. CDR3 DNA sequence: TGCAGCGTTGAAGAGGGCAGAAGTTTGAACGGCTACACCTTC.